Below are 32 T cell receptor beta chains sequenced from a single sample in a study of early T cells in non-severe SARS-CoV-2 infection. Via MiXCR, TCRdb re-called the 5' RACE reads, giving one row per CDR3 protein. This sample has 30,000 or so distinct CDR3 sequences, with less than 6.5% found just once. Input material: whole blood. The source of these receptors is an adult who was a healthcare worker with PCR-confirmed SARS-CoV-2 infection or an uninfected control (not recorded which).

Comment on this clonotype: Possible read error: a much larger clone is one base away. This rearrangement joins TRBV4-2 to TRBJ2-7, with a possible D match to TRBD2 (6 bases). The germline V gene has CDR1 LGHNA and CDR2 YNFKEQ. The CDR3 has 12 residues. The CDR3 DNA follows: TGTGCCGGTTGGACGGGAGCCTACGAGGAGTACTTC. As protein: CAGWTGAYEEYF.

V is TRBV7-8 and J is TRBJ1-5, with TRBD1 as a possible D gene (5 bases). V lost 2 bases and J 3 bases, leaving 17 bases between the germline ends. Germline loops: CDR1 SGHVS, CDR2 FQNEAQ. The CDR3 loop spans 17 amino acids. CDR3 loop: CASSLKEMRTPNQPQHF. The CDR3 coding sequence is TGTGCCAGCAGCTTAAAGGAGATGAGGACACCCAATCAGCCCCAGCATTTT.

The chain links TRBV28 to TRBJ2-7; D is unresolved. In germline, CDR1 is MDHEN, CDR2 SYDVKM. The CDR3 has 12 amino acids. The V end lost 3 bases, the J end lost 4 bases, and 7 bases lay between the germline ends. The CDR3 bases are TGTGCCAGCAGTTTTAGAGCTTACGAGCAGTACTTC. Its translation: CASSFRAYEQYF.

This clonotype was recorded at least ten times. The chain carries TRBV27 and TRBJ1-1, with TRBD1 matching 8 bases. J lost 12 bases, V lost 6 bases, and 9 bases had no gene match. This CDR3 spans 12 amino acids. The germline V gene encodes CDR1 MNHEY and CDR2 SMNVEV (reference sequence). The chain's CDR3 is CASSTTDRGPFF. The CDR3 nucleotides read TGTGCCAGCAGCACGACTGACAGGGGCCCTTTCTTT.

This clonotype was counted at least ten times. This rearrangement joins TRBV30 to TRBJ2-1; TRBD2 agrees at 8 bases. This CDR3 contains 11 residues. J gave up 16 bases and V 2 bases, and 7 bases lay outside the gene matches. CDR1 is GTSNPN, CDR2 SVGIG, per germline (reference sequence). The CDR3 DNA sequence: TGTGCCTGGAGTTTATCTAGCGGGCGTTTCTTC. Protein: CAWSLSSGRFF. Looking up the rest from reference TRBV30 and TRBJ2-1 gives the full variable domain: SQTIHQWPATLVQPVGSPLSLECTVEGTSNPNLYWYRQAAGRGLQLLFYSVGIGQISSEVPQNLSASRPQDRQFILSSKKLLLSDSGFYLCAWSLSSGRFFGPGTRLTVL.

This clonotype was observed many times. V gene TRBV9 combines with J gene TRBJ1-3; D is undetermined. The CDR3 is 15 amino acids. With 0 bases removed from V and 0 bases from J, the gap between germline ends came to 7 bases. Germline values: CDR1 SGDLS, CDR2 YYNGEE. DNA of the CDR3: TGTGCCAGCAGCGTAGGGACGGTCTCTGGAAACACCATATATTTT. Protein: CASSVGTVSGNTIYF. Filled out from reference TRBV9 and TRBJ1-3, the complete variable domain reads DSGVTQTPKHLITATGQRVTLRCSPRSGDLSVYWYQQSLDQGLQFLIQYYNGEERAKGNILERFSAQQFPDLHSELNLSSLELGDSALYFCASSVGTVSGNTIYFGEGSWLTVV.

This clonotype was picked up many times. This chain connects TRBV11-2 to TRBJ2-1, with D perhaps matching TRBD1 (6 bases). CDR1 and CDR2 (germline): SGHAT, FQNNGV. The germline V and J ends were trimmed by 5 bases and 0 bases, with 11 bases remaining between them. This CDR3 spans 15 amino acids. Here the CDR3 reads CASSGDRSSYNEQFF. The CDR3 nucleotides are TGTGCCAGCAGCGGCGACAGGAGCTCCTACAATGAGCAGTTCTTC. The whole variable domain, filled in from reference TRBV11-2 and TRBJ2-1, reads EAGVAQSPRYKIIEKRQSVAFWCNPISGHATLYWYQQILGQGPKLLIQFQNNGVVDDSQLPKDRFSAERLKGVDSTLKIQPAKLEDSAVYLCASSGDRSSYNEQFFGPGTRLTVL.

This clonotype came up a few times. V is TRBV28 and J is TRBJ2-3; no firm D call. V was clipped by 7 bases and J by 6 bases, with 8 bases between them. This CDR3 is built from 11 residues. CDR1 and CDR2 from the germline V gene are MDHEN and SYDVKM. The CDR3 is CASTRADTQYF. The CDR3 region has the DNA TGTGCCAGCACCAGAGCGGATACGCAGTATTTT.

This clonotype has a count of ten or more. The genes are TRBV20-1 and TRBJ1-1; D might be TRBD1 (6 bases). Germline CDR1 is DFQATT and CDR2 is SNEGSKA (reference sequence). This CDR3 has 16 residues. The V end lost 6 bases, the J end lost 0 bases, and 20 bases lay between the germline ends. DNA of the CDR3: TGCAGTGCCGGGGGGGCAATAGTTAGCGTGAACACTGAAGCTTTCTTT. Protein: CSAGGAIVSVNTEAFF.

This clonotype was seen ten or more times. The J gene is TRBJ2-2, the V gene TRBV5-5; D might be TRBD1 or TRBD2, each matching 5 bases. Germline V gives CDR1 SGHKS, CDR2 YYEKEE (reference sequence). The CDR3 is 16 residues long. V dropped 3 bases and J dropped 0 bases, with 12 bases sitting between them. The CDR3 spells CASSWGQRTNTGELFF. The DNA for the CDR3 is TGTGCCAGCAGCTGGGGCCAGCGGACGAACACCGGGGAGCTGTTTTTT.

This clonotype was found many times. The V and J genes are TRBV27 and TRBJ2-1, with no clear D. Germline values: CDR1 MNHEY, CDR2 SMNVEV (reference sequence). The length of the CDR3 is 14 residues. The germline V and J ends were trimmed by 5 bases and 3 bases, with 11 bases remaining between them. The CDR3 reads CASSLGPGYNEQFF. The CDR3 coding sequence is TGTGCCAGCAGTCTAGGGCCGGGCTACAATGAGCAGTTCTTC.

This chain joins TRBV20-1 and TRBJ2-1; TRBD2 matches at 7 bases. The CDR3 spans 13 residues. CDR1 is DFQATT, CDR2 SNEGSKA, per germline (reference sequence). J lost 6 bases, V lost 2 bases, and 4 bases had no gene match. CDR3 sequence (DNA): TGCAGTGCTAGACTAGCGGAACTCAATGAGCAGTTCTTC. The encoded protein is CSARLAELNEQFF.

This clonotype came up many times. This chain joins TRBV28 and TRBJ1-2, with D possibly being TRBD1 (5 bases). The CDR3 has 12 residues. Germline loops: CDR1 MDHEN, CDR2 SYDVKM. Trimming left V 6 bases short and J 3 bases short, with 8 bases between. CDR3 sequence reads: CASRPGHYGYTF. In DNA, the CDR3 is TGTGCCAGCAGGCCGGGGCACTATGGCTACACCTTC.

This clonotype was seen repeatedly, ten times or more. V is TRBV24-1 and J is TRBJ2-1; 10 bases fit TRBD1. Germline V lookup: CDR1 KGHDR, CDR2 SFDVKD. The CDR3 runs 16 residues. V lost 3 bases and J lost 3; bases outside the gene matches: 4. CDR3 residues: CATSDPGQGGYNEQFF. In nucleotides, the CDR3 is TGTGCCACCAGTGATCCCGGACAGGGGGGCTACAATGAGCAGTTCTTC.

In this sample, this clonotype turned up a few times. The gene calls are TRBV20-1 and TRBJ2-1; no firm D call. Germline V CDR1 and CDR2: DFQATT, SNEGSKA (reference sequence). Trimming stripped 8 bases from V and 6 bases from J, with 14 bases between. CDR3 size: 12 residues. The CDR3: CSPSPVVNEQFF. The CDR3 DNA follows: TGCAGTCCGAGCCCCGTCGTCAATGAGCAGTTCTTC.

This clonotype has at least ten counts. The chain couples TRBV29-1 to TRBJ2-1; D perhaps matches TRBD1 (7 bases). Germline V gives CDR1 SQVTM, CDR2 ANQGSEA. The CDR3 extends over 14 amino acids. V lost 6 bases, J lost 3 bases, and 15 bases lay in between. CDR3 in amino acids: CSVRGALFYNEQFF. The CDR3 nucleotides read TGCAGCGTCAGGGGGGCTTTATTCTACAATGAGCAGTTCTTC.

This clonotype was seen at least ten times. The chain joins TRBV28 to TRBJ1-2; no reliable D call. The CDR3 covers 13 residues. The germline CDR1 and CDR2 sequences are MDHEN and SYDVKM. V lost 5 bases, J lost 3 bases, and 10 bases lay in between. The CDR3 region has the DNA TGTGCCAGCAGTCCCCTGAGCTACTATGGCTACACCTTC. Its translation is CASSPLSYYGYTF.

This clonotype was observed many times. The J gene is TRBJ2-7, the V gene TRBV7-8; D is perhaps TRBD2 (6 bases). V lost 5 bases, J lost 5 bases, and 16 bases lay in between. The V gene's germline CDR1 is SGHVS and CDR2 FQNEAQ. CDR3 length: 14 residues. The CDR3 coding sequence is TGTGCCAGCAGCAATCCGAGGAGGGTCCACGAGCAGTACTTC. Its translation is CASSNPRRVHEQYF.

This clonotype was recorded at least ten times. V is TRBV27 and J is TRBJ2-7; D ambiguous. Trimming cost V 2 bases and J 2 bases, with 16 bases left between them. The length of the CDR3 is 16 residues. Germline V lookup: CDR1 MNHEY, CDR2 SMNVEV (reference sequence). CDR3 nucleotides: TGTGCCAGCAGTTTAAGGTTTGTAGGGATTGCCTACGAGCAGTACTTC. The encoded protein is CASSLRFVGIAYEQYF.

On this clonotype: A much more abundant neighbour one base away suggests this may be a read error. This rearrangement joins TRBV6-5 to TRBJ1-1; D is unclear. Germline V CDR1 and CDR2: MNHEY, SVGAGI. CDR3 length: 14 amino acids. Deletions cut 2 bases from V and 11 bases from J, with 18 bases between. Here the CDR3 DNA reads TGTGCCAGCAGTTACACCCGTAGCGAGGGAATCGCTTTCTTT. Translation: CASSYTRSEGIAFF.

This clonotype was counted ten times or more. J is TRBJ2-7 and V is TRBV6-6, with a tentative D call TRBD1 (5 bases). V was trimmed by 5 bases and J by 1 base, leaving 15 bases between them. CDR1 is MNHNY and CDR2 is SVGAGI in the germline V gene (reference sequence). The CDR3 is made up of 15 amino acids. Here the CDR3 DNA reads TGTGCCAGCAGTAATCCAGGGATTCGGTCCTACGAGCAGTACTTC. Translated, it gives CASSNPGIRSYEQYF.

In this sample, this clonotype turned up a few times. The chain uses TRBV10-3 and TRBJ2-7; perhaps TRBD2 as D (6 bases). The CDR3 runs 15 residues. In germline, CDR1 is ENHRY, CDR2 SYGVKD. The ends were cut back, 2 bases at V and 10 bases at J, with 21 bases in the middle. CDR3 sequence (DNA): TGTGCCATCAGTGAGGGAGACGGAGGGCTACAACCACAGTACTTC. This translates into CAISEGDGGLQPQYF.

There are many counts of this clonotype. The V and J genes are TRBV18 and TRBJ2-1; TRBD1 matches at 7 bases. The V gene end was trimmed by 5 bases and the J gene end by 0 bases; junction bases not matched to a gene: 7. CDR3 length: 16 residues. CDR1 is KGHSH and CDR2 is LQKENI in the germline V gene. The CDR3 bases are TGTGCCAGCTCAGGCCGGACAGGCCGCTCCTACAATGAGCAGTTCTTC. Its protein product is CASSGRTGRSYNEQFF.

The table lists this clonotype with many counts. The gene calls are TRBV3-1 and TRBJ1-2, with D unresolved. This CDR3 is 13 amino acids long. Germline V gene sequence: CDR1 LGHDT, CDR2 YNNKEL (reference sequence). V was clipped by 0 bases and J by 8 bases, with 10 bases between them. The chain's CDR3 is CASSQDGRLGYTF. In DNA form, the CDR3 reads TGTGCCAGCAGCCAAGATGGCAGGCTGGGCTACACCTTC.

The J gene is TRBJ2-1, the V gene TRBV5-5; tentative D call: TRBD1 (6 bases). This CDR3 contains 12 residues. The germline CDR1 and CDR2 sequences are SGHKS and YYEKEE (reference sequence). Trimming shortened V by 0 bases and J by 13 bases, and 11 bases separated the two germline ends. CDR3 amino acids: CASSLDPQGQFF. The CDR3 nucleotides are TGTGCCAGCAGCTTGGACCCACAGGGACAGTTCTTC. The full variable domain, with the rest looked up from reference TRBV5-5 and TRBJ2-1, is DAGVTQSPTHLIKTRGQQVTLRCSPISGHKSVSWYQQVLGQGPQFIFQYYEKEERGRGNFPDRFSARQFPNYSSELNVNALLLGDSALYLCASSLDPQGQFFGPGTRLTVL.

This clonotype was seen ten or more times. V usage is TRBV2 and J usage is TRBJ2-3; 15 bases map to TRBD2. CDR1 SNHLY and CDR2 FYNNEI come from the germline V gene. With V trimmed by 8 bases and J by 4 bases, 4 bases remained unmatched. The CDR3 has 15 amino acids. The CDR3 here is CASPGLAGGADTQYF. CDR3 DNA sequence: TGTGCCAGCCCGGGACTAGCGGGAGGAGCAGATACGCAGTATTTT.

This clonotype has a count of ten or more. This chain uses TRBV18 with TRBJ1-1; D may be TRBD1 (6 bases). CDR1 is KGHSH and CDR2 is LQKENI in the germline V gene. Trimming shortened V by 6 bases and J by 11 bases, and 22 bases separated the two germline ends. This CDR3 has 14 amino acids. The CDR3 sequence is CASSPGTRGTGAFF. The CDR3 DNA follows: TGTGCCAGCTCGCCAGGGACACGGGGAACGGGGGCTTTCTTT.

The V call is TRBV28, the J call TRBJ1-6; maybe TRBD1 (5 bases). The CDR3 spans 13 residues. Trimming left V 4 bases short and J 10 bases short, with 11 bases between. The V gene's germline CDR1 is MDHEN and CDR2 SYDVKM. The CDR3 reads CASSYAGSSPLHF. DNA of the CDR3: TGTGCCAGCAGTTATGCAGGGAGCTCACCCCTCCACTTT.

This clonotype was found many times. J is TRBJ2-7 and V is TRBV28; D may correspond to TRBD1 or TRBD2 (6 bases each). V dropped 4 bases and J dropped 7 bases, with 17 bases sitting between them. CDR3 length equals 14 residues. The germline V gene has CDR1 MDHEN and CDR2 SYDVKM. CDR3 nucleotides: TGTGCCAGCAGTTCAAGGGGGGACGGCTGGGAGCAGTACTTC. As protein: CASSSRGDGWEQYF. Based on the CDR3 plus reference TRBV28 and TRBJ2-7, the full variable domain is DVKVTQSSRYLVKRTGEKVFLECVQDMDHENMFWYRQDPGLGLRLIYFSYDVKMKEKGDIPEGYSVSREKKERFSLILESASTNQTSMYLCASSSRGDGWEQYFGPGTRLTVT.

The CDR3 coding sequence is TGTGCCACCCGTTATGTTGAGTTTCAAGAGACCCAGTACTTC. Translation: CATRYVEFQETQYF. V usage is TRBV7-9 and J usage is TRBJ2-5; no clear D gene. V lost 10 bases and J lost 2, with 17 bases in between. The CDR3 is made up of 14 amino acids. Germline V CDR1 and CDR2: SEHNR, FQNEAQ (reference sequence).

This clonotype was counted at least ten times. The J gene is TRBJ1-1, the V gene TRBV12-3 or TRBV12-4; 9 bases line up with TRBD1. The CDR3 is made up of 15 amino acids. The ends lost 5 bases at V and 4 bases at J; junction bases unmatched: 8. The CDR3: CASSLGQGFTTEAFF. The CDR3, as DNA: TGTGCCAGCAGTCTAGGACAGGGGTTCACCACTGAAGCTTTCTTT.

The table lists this clonotype with many counts. This chain connects TRBV28 to TRBJ2-1; no clear D gene. The V end was cut by 5 bases, the J end by 3 bases, with 5 bases between. The length of the CDR3 is 12 residues. In germline, CDR1 is MDHEN, CDR2 SYDVKM. The DNA for the CDR3 is TGTGCCAGCAGTCCCTACTACAATGAGCAGTTCTTC. Translation gives CASSPYYNEQFF. Complete variable domain (other parts from reference TRBV28 and TRBJ2-1): DVKVTQSSRYLVKRTGEKVFLECVQDMDHENMFWYRQDPGLGLRLIYFSYDVKMKEKGDIPEGYSVSREKKERFSLILESASTNQTSMYLCASSPYYNEQFFGPGTRLTVL.